This TCR beta chain was identified in a study of identical twins (dated by TCRdb to 2016 to 2017). Context from the whole study: To test whether fetal clonotypes persist, this study deep-sequenced TCR alpha and beta repertoires from monozygotic twins, from unrelated adults of various ages, and from cord blood. To rule out contamination, the twin experiments were replicated at different times with different library preparation protocols. General findings and caveats noted by the study authors: Conclusions relied on cross-sectional statistical analysis, since the same donors could not be followed over many years. Zero-insertion analyses could be partly confounded by invariant T cells such as MAIT and iNKT, although diverse VJ usage argued against such confounding for most clonotypes. Out-of-frame TCR alpha sequences shared between twins showed an excess of low generation-probability sequences compared with coincidental sharing between unrelated individuals. Out-of-frame TCR alpha sharing in monozygotic twins was systematically underestimated by recombination models, whereas sharing between unrelated individuals was in agreement with the recombination models. Fewer insertions were carried by abundant cord blood beta clonotypes; a weaker similar trend was observed in young adult naive repertoires, while no such trend was observed in memory repertoires. Excess twin sharing in beta out-of-frame sequences was weaker because fewer shared sequences lowered the signal-to-noise ratio.

The receptor library was made with 5' RACE. Sequencing instrument: Illumina HiSeq 2000. Template switching added a universal primer binding site, and the final cDNA carried a unique molecular identifier that allowed TCR cDNA molecules to be counted accurately. Specific primers in the conserved constant-segment region were used to synthesize first-strand cDNA for the TCR alpha and beta chains. To control for contamination, every cDNA library carried two barcodes: a SMART-Mk sample barcode plus Illumina barcodes. TruSeq adapter sequences and Illumina sample barcodes were added in two successive PCR steps. TCR alpha and beta cDNA libraries were sequenced on the Illumina HiSeq platform with custom primers. The source study handled its data this way. Unique molecular identifiers were extracted from raw reads with MiGEC, and CDR3 positions were determined with MiXCR. Recombination models were inferred per individual with the repgenHMM and IGoR tools using an EM algorithm. The tcR package in R was used for shared clonotype analysis, with sharing normalized by the product of cloneset sizes. To study raw recombination without the effects of thymic and clonal selection, out-of-frame nonproductive sequences were analyzed. TCRdb reworked the public reads: Q25 trimming with fastp, MiXCR clone assembly, productive beta chains retained. Records with the same CDR3 protein are collapsed into one entry carrying the most frequent genes and DNA. In this record, the V and J calls reflect TCRdb's handling and not the investigators' own analysis. For this sample the table gives roughly 1,500,000 distinct CDR3 sequences, of which 25% to 35% were detected only once. About 0.25% of the sample rests with the top ten.

Every donor was a healthy Caucasian. Trimming removed 3 bases from V and 8 bases from J; the gene matches leave 17 bases unexplained. CDR1 and CDR2 were assigned from the germline V gene as KGHDR and SFDVKD. The cysteine opens and the phenylalanine closes a CDR3 of 18 amino acids. The DNA shown is the 54-base CDR3, in frame from base 1. This clonotype showed up just a few times. The specificity of this receptor is unknown. No base qualities exist here, and no much larger clone lies one base off it. The receptor chain draws on TRBV24-1 and TRBJ2-1; 8 central bases correspond to TRBD2. Sequencing was carried out using cord blood. This clonotype originated in a newborn girl in good health. The CDR3 protein: CATSDPEMSGRAVDEQFF. The nucleotide sequence is TGTGCCACCAGTGATCCCGAAATGTCCGGGAGGGCCGTCGATGAGCAGTTCTTC.